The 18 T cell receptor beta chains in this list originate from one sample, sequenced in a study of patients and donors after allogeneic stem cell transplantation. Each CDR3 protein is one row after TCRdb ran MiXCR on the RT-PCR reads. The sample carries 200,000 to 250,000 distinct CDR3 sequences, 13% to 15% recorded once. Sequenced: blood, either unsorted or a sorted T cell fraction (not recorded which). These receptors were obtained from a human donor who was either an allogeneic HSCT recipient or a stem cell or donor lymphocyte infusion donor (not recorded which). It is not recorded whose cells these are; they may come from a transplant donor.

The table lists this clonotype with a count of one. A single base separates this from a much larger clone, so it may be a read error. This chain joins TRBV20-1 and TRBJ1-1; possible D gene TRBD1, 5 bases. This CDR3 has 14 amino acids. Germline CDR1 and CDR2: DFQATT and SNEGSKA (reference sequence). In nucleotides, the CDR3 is TGCGGTGCTATGGGGGGGACGATGAACACTGAAGCTTTCTTT. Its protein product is CGAMGGTMNTEAFF.

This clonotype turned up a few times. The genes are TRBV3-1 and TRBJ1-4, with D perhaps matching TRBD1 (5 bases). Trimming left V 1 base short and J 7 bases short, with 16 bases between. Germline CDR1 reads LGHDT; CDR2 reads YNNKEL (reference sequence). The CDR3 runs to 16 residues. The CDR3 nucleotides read TGTGCCAGCAGCCAAGGTCGCCCAGGGATGGGTGAAAAACTGTTTTTT. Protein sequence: CASSQGRPGMGEKLFF.

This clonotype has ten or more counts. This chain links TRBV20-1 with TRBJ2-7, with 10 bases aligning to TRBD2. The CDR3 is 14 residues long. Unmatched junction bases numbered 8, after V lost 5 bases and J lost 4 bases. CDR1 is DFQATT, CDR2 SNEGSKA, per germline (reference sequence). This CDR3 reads CSASNSGGSYEQYF. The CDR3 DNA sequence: TGCAGTGCTTCCAATAGCGGGGGGTCGTACGAGCAGTACTTC.

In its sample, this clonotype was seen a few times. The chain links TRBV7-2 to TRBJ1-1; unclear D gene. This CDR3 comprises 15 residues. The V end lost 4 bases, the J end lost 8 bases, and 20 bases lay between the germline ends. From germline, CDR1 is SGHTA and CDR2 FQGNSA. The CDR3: CASSYGGGPKEEAFF. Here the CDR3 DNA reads TGTGCCAGCAGCTACGGCGGCGGACCGAAGGAGGAAGCTTTCTTT.

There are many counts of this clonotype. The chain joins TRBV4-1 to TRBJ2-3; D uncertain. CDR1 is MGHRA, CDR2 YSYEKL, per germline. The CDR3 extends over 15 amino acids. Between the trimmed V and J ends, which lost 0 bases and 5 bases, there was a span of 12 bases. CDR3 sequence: CASSQEGRKGDTQYF. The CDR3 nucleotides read TGCGCCAGCAGCCAAGAAGGACGGAAGGGAGATACGCAGTATTTT.

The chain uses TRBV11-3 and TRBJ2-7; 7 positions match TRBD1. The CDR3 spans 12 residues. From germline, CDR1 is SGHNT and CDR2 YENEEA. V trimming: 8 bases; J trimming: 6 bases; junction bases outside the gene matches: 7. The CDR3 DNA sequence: TGTGCCAGCGGACAGGCCAGGGGCGAGCAGTACTTC. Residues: CASGQARGEQYF.

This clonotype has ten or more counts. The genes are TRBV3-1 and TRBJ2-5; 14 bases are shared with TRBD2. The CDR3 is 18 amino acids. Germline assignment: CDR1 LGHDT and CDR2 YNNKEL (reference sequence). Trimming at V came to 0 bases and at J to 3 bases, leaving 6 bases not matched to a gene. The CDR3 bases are TGTGCCAGCAGCCAAGAGTTTCCGGGACTAGCGGGAGAAGAGACCCAGTACTTC. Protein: CASSQEFPGLAGEETQYF.

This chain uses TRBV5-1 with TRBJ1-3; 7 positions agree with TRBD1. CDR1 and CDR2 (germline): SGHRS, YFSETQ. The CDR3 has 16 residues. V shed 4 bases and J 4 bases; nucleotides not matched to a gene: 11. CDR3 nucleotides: TGCGCCAGCAGCATAAACAGACAGGGAGCAGGAAACACCATATATTTT. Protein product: CASSINRQGAGNTIYF.

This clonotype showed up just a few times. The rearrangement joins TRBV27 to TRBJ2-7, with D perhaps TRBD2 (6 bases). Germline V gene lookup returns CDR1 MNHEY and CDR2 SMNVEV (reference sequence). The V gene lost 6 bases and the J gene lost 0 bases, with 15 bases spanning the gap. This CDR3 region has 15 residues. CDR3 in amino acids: CASSWDLPSSYEQYF. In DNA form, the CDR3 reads TGTGCCAGCAGCTGGGACTTACCTAGCTCCTACGAGCAGTACTTC.

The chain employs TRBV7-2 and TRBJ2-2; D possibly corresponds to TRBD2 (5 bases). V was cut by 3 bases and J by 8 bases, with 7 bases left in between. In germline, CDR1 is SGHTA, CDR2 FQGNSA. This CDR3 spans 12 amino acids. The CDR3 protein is CASSFPGGELFF. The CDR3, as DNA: TGTGCCAGCAGCTTTCCGGGGGGGGAGCTGTTTTTT.

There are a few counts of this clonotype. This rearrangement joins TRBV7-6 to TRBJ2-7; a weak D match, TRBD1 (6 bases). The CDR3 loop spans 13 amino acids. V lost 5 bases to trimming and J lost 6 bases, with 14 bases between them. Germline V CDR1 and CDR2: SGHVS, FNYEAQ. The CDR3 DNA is TGTGCCAGCAGCGCTGCCAGGGGAGCCGAGCAGTACTTC. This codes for CASSAARGAEQYF.

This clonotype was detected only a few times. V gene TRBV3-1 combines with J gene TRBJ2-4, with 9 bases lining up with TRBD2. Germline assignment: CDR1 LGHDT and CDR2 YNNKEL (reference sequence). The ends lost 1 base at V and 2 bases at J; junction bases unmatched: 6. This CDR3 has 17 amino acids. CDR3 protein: CASSQVSSGRTKNIQYF. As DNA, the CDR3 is TGTGCCAGCAGCCAAGTTTCCAGCGGGAGGACCAAAAACATTCAGTACTTC.

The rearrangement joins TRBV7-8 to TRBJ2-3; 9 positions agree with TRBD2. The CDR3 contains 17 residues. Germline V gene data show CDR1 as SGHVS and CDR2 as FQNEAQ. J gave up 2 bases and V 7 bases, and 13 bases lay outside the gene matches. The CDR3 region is CASTPYGAGGFTDTQYF. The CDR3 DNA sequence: TGTGCCAGCACCCCTTATGGAGCGGGGGGTTTCACAGATACGCAGTATTTT.

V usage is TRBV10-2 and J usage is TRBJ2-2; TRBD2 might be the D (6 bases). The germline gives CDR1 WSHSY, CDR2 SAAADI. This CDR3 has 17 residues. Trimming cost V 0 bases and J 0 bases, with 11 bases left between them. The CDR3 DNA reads TGCGCCAGCAGTGAGTCAAGCGGGCTAACGAACACCGGGGAGCTGTTTTTT. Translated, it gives CASSESSGLTNTGELFF.

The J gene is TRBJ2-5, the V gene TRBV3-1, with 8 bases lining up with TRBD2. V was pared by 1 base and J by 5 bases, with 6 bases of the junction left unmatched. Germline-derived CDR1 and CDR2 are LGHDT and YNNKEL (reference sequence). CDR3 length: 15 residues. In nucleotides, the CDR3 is TGTGCCAGCAGCCAAGGTCCGGGAGGGGGGGAGACCCAGTACTTC. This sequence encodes CASSQGPGGGETQYF.

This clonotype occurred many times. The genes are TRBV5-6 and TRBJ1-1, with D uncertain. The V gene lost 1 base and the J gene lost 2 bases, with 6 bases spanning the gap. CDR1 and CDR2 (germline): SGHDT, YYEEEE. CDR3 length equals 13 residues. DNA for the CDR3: TGTGCCAGCAGCTTGACGATTAACACTGAAGCTTTCTTT. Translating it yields CASSLTINTEAFF.

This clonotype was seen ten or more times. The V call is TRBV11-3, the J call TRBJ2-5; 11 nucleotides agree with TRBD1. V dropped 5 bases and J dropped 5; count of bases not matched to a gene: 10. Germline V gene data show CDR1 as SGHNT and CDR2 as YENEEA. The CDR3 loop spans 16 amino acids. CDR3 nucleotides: TGTGCCAGCAGCCCCTCGGGACAGGGGGTCGGGGAGACCCAGTACTTC. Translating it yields CASSPSGQGVGETQYF.

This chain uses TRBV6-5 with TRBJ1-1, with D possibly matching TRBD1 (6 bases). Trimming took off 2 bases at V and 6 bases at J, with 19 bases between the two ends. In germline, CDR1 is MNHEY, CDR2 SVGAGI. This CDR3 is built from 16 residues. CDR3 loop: CASSYGPGAGVAEAFF. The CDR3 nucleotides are TGTGCCAGCAGTTACGGTCCGGGGGCCGGGGTGGCTGAAGCTTTCTTT.